A selection of T cell receptor beta chains follows, all from one sample in a study of T cells after yellow fever vaccination. Via MiXCR, TCRdb re-called the 5' RACE reads, giving one row per CDR3 protein. This sample yields 500,000 to 650,000 distinct CDR3 sequences, of which more than 9% are seen a single time; under 15% belongs to the top ten. Sequencing was performed on PBMCs, taken on the day of the yellow fever booster vaccination. These receptors all come from a man aged 30 to 39 who received the YFV17D yellow fever vaccine. The CDR3 runs from the conserved cysteine through the conserved F or W. A D gene is named only where the DNA matches it firmly. The size field is filled for only some rows; it gives once, few, many or a size class.

D	length	size	V	J	DNA	CDR3
TRBD1	14	NA	TRBV11-2	TRBJ1-5	TGTGCCAGCAGCCCTGACAGGGTCGGACAGCCCCAGCATTTT	CASSPDRVGQPQHF
TRBD2	17	NA	TRBV4-2	TRBJ2-7	TGTGCCAGCAGCCCCTCCGTTGCCCTAGCGGGGACCTACGAGCAGTACTTC	CASSPSVALAGTYEQYF
TRBD2	16	NA	TRBV10-3	TRBJ2-1	TGTGCCATCAGTGACCCTGGACTAGATCTTGATTATGAGCAGTTCTTC	CAISDPGLDLDYEQFF
TRBD1	15	NA	TRBV12-3/TRBV12-4	TRBJ1-3	TGTGCCAGCAGTTCGGACAGGGGCTCTGGAAACACCATATATTTT	CASSSDRGSGNTIYF
NA	11	NA	TRBV20-1	TRBJ2-5	TGCAGTGCTAGAGATTCGAAGACCCAGTACTTC	CSARDSKTQYF
NA	14	NA	TRBV6-2/TRBV6-3	TRBJ1-5	TGTGCCAGCAGTTACTCGCCGAGGGACCAGCCCCAGCATTTT	CASSYSPRDQPQHF
TRBD2	14	NA	TRBV20-1	TRBJ2-1	TGCAGTGCTAGCGGGAGGGTCTCCTACAATGAGCAGTTCTTC	CSASGRVSYNEQFF
TRBD1	13	few	TRBV28	TRBJ1-2	TGTGCCAGCAGTTACTCGGACAGGAAAGGCTACACCTTC	CASSYSDRKGYTF
TRBD2	19	NA	TRBV11-2	TRBJ2-7	TGTGCCAGCAAGGGTGGAAGGACTAGCGGGCCTAGATTGGTCTACGAGCAGTACTTC	CASKGGRTSGPRLVYEQYF
TRBD2	17	NA	TRBV23-1	TRBJ2-1	TGCGCCAGCAGTCAACTAAGGGCGGGAGGCTTCTACAATGAGCAGTTCTTC	CASSQLRAGGFYNEQFF
NA	14	few	TRBV5-8	TRBJ1-5	TGTGCCAGCAGCTTTATAGGGGAGAATCAGCCCCAGCATTTT	CASSFIGENQPQHF
NA	14	NA	TRBV6-1	TRBJ2-5	TGTGCCAGCAGCAGGGGAGGCAGCCAAGAGACCCAGTACTTC	CASSRGGSQETQYF
NA	18	NA	TRBV15	TRBJ2-7	TGTGCCACCAGCAGAGATGGGGGTGGGGAGATTTTCCACCACGAGCAGTACTTC	CATSRDGGGEIFHHEQYF
TRBD1	14	many	TRBV12-3/TRBV12-4	TRBJ2-5	TGTGCCAGCAGTGAACCGGGACAGGGAGGGACCCAGTACTTC	CASSEPGQGGTQYF
TRBD1	15	NA	TRBV7-7	TRBJ2-3	TGTGCCAGCAGCGCAGGGACAGGGTTGACAGATACGCAGTATTTT	CASSAGTGLTDTQYF
NA	14	few	TRBV20-1	TRBJ2-7	TGCAGTGCTAGAGGCGGGTTAAGGACCTACGAGCAGTACTTC	CSARGGLRTYEQYF
NA	12	few	TRBV19	TRBJ2-7	TGTGCCAGTAGCCAGGGCGTGGAAGAGCAGTACTTC	CASSQGVEEQYF
NA	13	once	TRBV29-1	TRBJ2-7	TGCAGCGTTGAATCCCCTAGTCCCTACGAGCAGTACTTC	CSVESPSPYEQYF
NA	15	NA	TRBV28	TRBJ1-6	TGTGCCAGCACCTTTACCGGCAGGCATAATTCACCCCTCCACTTT	CASTFTGRHNSPLHF
NA	14	NA	TRBV6-2/TRBV6-3	TRBJ1-3	TGTGCCAGCAGTTTACCGTTCGCTGGAAACACCATATATTTT	CASSLPFAGNTIYF
NA	11	few	TRBV15	TRBJ2-3	TGTGCCACCAGCAGAGACGATACGCAGTATTTT	CATSRDDTQYF
NA	15	NA	TRBV5-1	TRBJ2-1	TGCGCCAGCAGCACCCGGGACCCAAAGGCTAATGAGCAGTTCTTC	CASSTRDPKANEQFF
TRBD1	15	few	TRBV6-1	TRBJ1-1	TGTGCCAGCAGAGGACAGGGGTTGGTGAACACTGAAGCTTTCTTT	CASRGQGLVNTEAFF
TRBD2	16	NA	TRBV6-2/TRBV6-3	TRBJ2-1	TGTGCCAGCAGTTACGATCCTCACCAGCGGGGCAATGAGCAGTTCTTC	CASSYDPHQRGNEQFF
NA	12	NA	TRBV6-5	TRBJ2-1	TGTGCCAGCAGTGGGCCTACCAATGAGCAGTTCTTC	CASSGPTNEQFF
TRBD1	15	few	TRBV6-2/TRBV6-3	TRBJ2-2	TGTGCCAGCAGTTACGGGACAGCGAACACCGGGGAGCTGTTTTTT	CASSYGTANTGELFF
TRBD2	14	NA	TRBV25-1	TRBJ2-7	TGTGCCAGCAGTGAATGGGAGGGGTGGTACGAGCAGTACTTC	CASSEWEGWYEQYF
NA	12	few	TRBV29-1	TRBJ2-7	TGCAGCGTTGAATCCCGGGACTACGAGCAGTACTTC	CSVESRDYEQYF
TRBD2	17	few	TRBV20-1	TRBJ2-3	TGCAGTGCTACAAGGTTTCCTAGCGGAACTAGCACAGATACGCAGTATTTT	CSATRFPSGTSTDTQYF
NA	11	many	TRBV25-1	TRBJ2-7	TGTGCCAGCAGTGAGTTCTACGAGCAGTACTTC	CASSEFYEQYF
NA	17	NA	TRBV3-1	TRBJ2-2	TGTGCCAGCAGCCGCTCGACAGCGGGTACGAACACCGGGGAGCTGTTTTTT	CASSRSTAGTNTGELFF
NA	14	many	TRBV24-1	TRBJ2-2	TGTGCCACCACCGCCCGGGCGAACGCCGGGGAGCTGTTTTTT	CATTARANAGELFF
NA	15	few	TRBV11-2	TRBJ2-1	TGTGCCAGCAGCGGAATCTCTCAGGCGGCAGGTGAGCAGTTCTTC	CASSGISQAAGEQFF
NA	15	few	TRBV7-8	TRBJ2-2	TGTGCCAGCAGCTTAGGCCGGTATCGGACCGGGGAGCTGTTTTTT	CASSLGRYRTGELFF
NA	15	many	TRBV6-1	TRBJ2-2	TGTGCCAGCAGGAACGAAGGGGGGGGCACCGGGGAGCTGTTTTTT	CASRNEGGGTGELFF
NA	15	few	TRBV28	TRBJ2-2	TGTGCCAGCAGGGTAGCGGAAACTTACACCGGGGAGCTGTTTTTT	CASRVAETYTGELFF
NA	13	few	TRBV20-1	TRBJ2-7	TGCAGTGCTACCGACAGGCCGAACTACGAGCAGTACTTC	CSATDRPNYEQYF
TRBD1	13	NA	TRBV30	TRBJ1-2	TGTGCCTGGAGGCAGGACAGGGATGATGGCTACACCTTC	CAWRQDRDDGYTF
NA	16	NA	TRBV5-1	TRBJ2-5	TGCGCCAGCAGCTTGGGGGATAGCAGCCTCCAAGAGACCCAGTACTTC	CASSLGDSSLQETQYF
NA	12	NA	TRBV28	TRBJ2-1	TGTGCCAGCAGGGAGCCCTACAATGAGCAGTTCTTC	CASREPYNEQFF
TRBD2	15	many	TRBV7-9	TRBJ2-2	TGTGCCAGCAGCTTAGGGACTAGCGACACCGGGGAGCTGTTTTTT	CASSLGTSDTGELFF
NA	12	NA	TRBV10-3	TRBJ1-2	TGTGCCATCAGTGAGCGCAGGGACGGCTACACCTTC	CAISERRDGYTF
NA	13	many	TRBV12-3/TRBV12-4	TRBJ1-1	TGTGCCAGCAGTTTTGGGGGGGGCACTGAAGCTTTCTTT	CASSFGGGTEAFF
TRBD2	16	NA	TRBV4-2	TRBJ2-1	TGTGCCAGCACTCTAGGGGGGCTAGCGGGAGCTAATGAGCAGTTCTTC	CASTLGGLAGANEQFF
TRBD1	21	NA	TRBV11-1	TRBJ2-6	TGTGCCAGCAGCTTAACCTCGGGACAGGGGGTCCCCCCGTCTGGGGCCAACGTCCTGACTTTC	CASSLTSGQGVPPSGANVLTF
NA	17	few	TRBV7-8	TRBJ2-1	TGTGCCAGCAGCCACAGATGGCAGTCCAAAACCTACAATGAGCAGTTCTTC	CASSHRWQSKTYNEQFF
NA	17	many	TRBV7-9	TRBJ2-1	TGTGCCAGCAGCTTGCTTCCTGGGGGCTACTCCTACAATGAGCAGTTCTTC	CASSLLPGGYSYNEQFF
NA	14	few	TRBV6-2/TRBV6-3	TRBJ2-2	TGTGCCAGCAGTATACTTAGGGGTACCGGGGAGCTGTTTTTT	CASSILRGTGELFF